This T cell receptor (beta chain) was obtained from a study of T cells after yellow fever vaccination (dated by TCRdb to the late 2010s). Study-level background: Libraries from fractions with low cell numbers were prepared with the SMART-Seq v4 Ultra Low Input RNA kit. To follow T-cell clones before and after both primary and booster YFV17D yellow fever vaccination, bulk TCR alpha and beta repertoires underwent longitudinal sequencing. Blood samples were taken at several timepoints before and after primary and secondary immunization, and bulk PBMC replicates and cell subsets were isolated. Two healthy male donors, one aged 18 to 29 and one aged 30 to 40 years, made up the cohort.

TCR cDNA was synthesized by 5'RACE template switching, through which a universal primer site and unique molecular identifiers were introduced. Priming for cDNA synthesis came from both the TCR alpha and TCR beta constant segments. Two PCR steps were used to amplify libraries, with sample barcodes and sequencing adapters being added in the second step. Sequencing of the libraries was done on either Illumina HiSeq 2500 (2x100 bp) or NovaSeq (2x150 bp). The authors processed their data as follows. MIGEC was used to demultiplex reads and collapse the reads into UMI consensus sequences, and MiXCR was used for V(D)J alignment. Vaccine-responding clonotypes were defined with edgeR using replicate PBMC samples, requiring FDR below 0.01 and a log2 fold change above 5 up to day 15. Each bulk clonotype received a CD4 or CD8 identity based on whether the sequenced CD4 or CD8 repertoire contained that clonotype at higher abundance. TCRdb reworked the public reads: Q25 trimming with fastp, MiXCR clone assembly, productive beta chains retained. For every CDR3 protein sequence, its rows merge into one entry that carries the most common genes and DNA. These V and J calls rely on TCRdb rather than the paper's analysis. The sample contains under 300,000 distinct CDR3 sequences, more than 6.5% of them found a single time. Around 1.1% of the sample is taken by the ten largest.

The treatment or condition label for this specimen denotes: live attenuated yellow fever vaccine strain. PBMCs were isolated from peripheral blood using a standard Ficoll-Paque protocol. Dynabeads CD4 and CD8 positive selection kits were used to isolate the CD4 and CD8 T-cell fractions. RNA was extracted with TriZol from bulk PBMCs, CD4 and CD8 fractions, and dextramer-positive and dextramer-negative fractions. With respect to this clonotype: What this receptor recognizes is not known. No base quality information exists; no much larger clone differs at one position.

General findings and caveats noted by the study authors: Compared with the primary T-cell response, the secondary T-cell response was weaker but faster, peaking on day 5 rather than day 15. After the booster, most of the clones that had expanded following primary vaccination were detected again (approximately 95% of CD4 and roughly 88% of CD8), which suggests that memory was broadly maintained. FACS-sorted repertoires could contain abundant contaminating clonotypes from the bulk population, so computational filtering was required. A small fraction of clonotypes appeared in both the CD4 and CD8 compartments, likely as a result of convergent recombination. Only a couple of donors were included in the study, so the extent to which the findings can be generalized is limited.

The TCR comes from a man aged 25 to 45 who received the YFV17D yellow fever vaccine. The sample here was CD4+ T cells sorted from PBMCs, taken on the day of the yellow fever booster vaccination.

The base sequence is TGTGCCACCAGTGATCCAGGACAGGGGGCAGATACGCAGTATTTT. It specifies CATSDPGQGADTQYF. The rearrangement joined TRBV24-1 to TRBJ2-3, with 10 central nucleotides matching TRBD1. After removal of 3 bases from V and 4 bases from J, the junction retains 3 bases not matched to a gene. Looking up the germline V gene yields CDR1 KGHDR and CDR2 SFDVKD. Spanning cysteine to phenylalanine, the CDR3 consists of 15 amino acids. The CDR3 DNA has 45 bases and is translated from base 1.